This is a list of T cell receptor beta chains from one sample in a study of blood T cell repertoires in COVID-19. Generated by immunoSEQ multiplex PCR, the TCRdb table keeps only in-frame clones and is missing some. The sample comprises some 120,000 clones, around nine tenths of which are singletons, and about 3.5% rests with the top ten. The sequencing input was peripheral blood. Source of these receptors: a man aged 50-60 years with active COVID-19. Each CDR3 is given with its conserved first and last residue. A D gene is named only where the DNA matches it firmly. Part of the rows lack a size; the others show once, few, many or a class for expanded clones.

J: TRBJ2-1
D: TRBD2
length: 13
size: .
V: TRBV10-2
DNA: TGCGCCAGTAAGGCAGCGGGGGACAATGAGCAGTTCTTC
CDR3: CASKAAGDNEQFF

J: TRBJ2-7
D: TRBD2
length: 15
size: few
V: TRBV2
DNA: TGTGCCAGCAGTGACGGGGGGGCGTCTTCCTACGAGCAGTACTTC
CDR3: CASSDGGASSYEQYF

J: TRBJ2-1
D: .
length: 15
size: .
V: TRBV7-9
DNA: TGTGCCAGCAGCCCCGCGAGGACTACCATGGATGAGCAGTTCTTC
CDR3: CASSPARTTMDEQFF

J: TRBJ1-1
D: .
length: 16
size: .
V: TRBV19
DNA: TGTGCCAGTAGTATGCCCCCCACAGGGCTACACACTGAAGCTTTCTTT
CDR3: CASSMPPTGLHTEAFF

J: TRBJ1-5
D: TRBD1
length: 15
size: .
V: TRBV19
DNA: TGTGCCAGTAGTCCGGACAGGGGAAAGTATCAGCCCCAGCATTTT
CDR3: CASSPDRGKYQPQHF

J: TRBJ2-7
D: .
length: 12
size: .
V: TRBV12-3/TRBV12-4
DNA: TGTGCCAGCAGCCCCAGGGGTAGCGAGCAGTACTTC
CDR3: CASSPRGSEQYF

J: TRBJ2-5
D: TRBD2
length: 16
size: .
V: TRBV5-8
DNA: TGTGCCAGCAGCTTGGCGGGCGGGAGGGCCGGTGAGACCCAGTACTTC
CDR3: CASSLAGGRAGETQYF

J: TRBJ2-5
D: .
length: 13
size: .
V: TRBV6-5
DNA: TGTGCCAGCAAGCAAGCGAGCCAAGAGACCCAGTACTTC
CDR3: CASKQASQETQYF

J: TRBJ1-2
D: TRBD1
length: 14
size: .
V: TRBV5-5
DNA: TGTGCCAGCAGCATGGACAGGGGAGACTATGGCTACACCTTC
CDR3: CASSMDRGDYGYTF

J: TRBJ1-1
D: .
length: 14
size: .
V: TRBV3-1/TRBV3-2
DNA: TGTGCCAGCAGCCCCTCACGGGTGAACACTGAAGCTTTCTTT
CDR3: CASSPSRVNTEAFF

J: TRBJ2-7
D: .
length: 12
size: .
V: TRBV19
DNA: TGTGCCAGTAGTATACTCGGACAGTCTCAGTACTTC
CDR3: CASSILGQSQYF

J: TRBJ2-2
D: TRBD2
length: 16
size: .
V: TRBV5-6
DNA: TGTGCCAGCAGCCTCGGACTAGCGGGAGGGCCCGGGGAGCTGTTTTTT
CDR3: CASSLGLAGGPGELFF

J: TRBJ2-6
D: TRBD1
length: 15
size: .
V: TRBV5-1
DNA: TGCGCCAGCCGACAGGGGGCGGCAGGGGCCAACGTCCTGACTTTC
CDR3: CASRQGAAGANVLTF

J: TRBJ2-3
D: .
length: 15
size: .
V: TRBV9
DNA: TGTGCCAGCAGCCCCAGGGGTTCTAGCACAGATACGCAGTATTTT
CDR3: CASSPRGSSTDTQYF

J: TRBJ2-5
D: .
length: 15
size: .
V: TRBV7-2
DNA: TGTGCCAGCAGCCCGCGGGCGGCCCTGGGGGAGACCCAGTACTTC
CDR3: CASSPRAALGETQYF

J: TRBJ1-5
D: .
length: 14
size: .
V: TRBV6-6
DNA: TGTGCCAGCAGAGGCGACGGACACAATCAGCCCCAGCATTTT
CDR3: CASRGDGHNQPQHF